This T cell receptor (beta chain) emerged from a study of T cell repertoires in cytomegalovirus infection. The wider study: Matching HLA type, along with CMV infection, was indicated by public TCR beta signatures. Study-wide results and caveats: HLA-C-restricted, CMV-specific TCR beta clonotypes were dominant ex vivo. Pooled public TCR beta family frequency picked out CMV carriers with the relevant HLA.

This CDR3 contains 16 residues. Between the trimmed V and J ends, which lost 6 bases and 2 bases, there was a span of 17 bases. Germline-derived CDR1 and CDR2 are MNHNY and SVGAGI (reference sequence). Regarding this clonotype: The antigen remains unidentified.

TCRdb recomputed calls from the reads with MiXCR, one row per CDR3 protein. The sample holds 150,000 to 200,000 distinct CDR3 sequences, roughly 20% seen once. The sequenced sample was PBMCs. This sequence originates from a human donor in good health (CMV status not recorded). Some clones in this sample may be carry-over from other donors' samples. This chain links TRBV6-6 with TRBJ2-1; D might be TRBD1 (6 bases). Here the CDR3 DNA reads TGTGCCAGCAGATCACTACAGGGTAGGGCCTACAATGAGCAGTTCTTC. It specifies CASRSLQGRAYNEQFF.